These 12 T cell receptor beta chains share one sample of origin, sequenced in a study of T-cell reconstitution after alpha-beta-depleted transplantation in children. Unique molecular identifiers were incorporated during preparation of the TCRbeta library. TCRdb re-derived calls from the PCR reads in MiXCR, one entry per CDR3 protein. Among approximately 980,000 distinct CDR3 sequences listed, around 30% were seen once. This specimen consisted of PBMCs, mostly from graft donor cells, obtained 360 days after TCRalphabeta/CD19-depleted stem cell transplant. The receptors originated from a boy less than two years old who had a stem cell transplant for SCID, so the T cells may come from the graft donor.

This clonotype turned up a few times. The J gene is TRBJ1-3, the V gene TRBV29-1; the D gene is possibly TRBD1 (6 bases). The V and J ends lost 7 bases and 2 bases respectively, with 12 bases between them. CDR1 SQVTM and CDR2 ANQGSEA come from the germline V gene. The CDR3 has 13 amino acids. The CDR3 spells CSGAGDPGNTIYF. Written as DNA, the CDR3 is TGCAGCGGGGCAGGGGACCCTGGAAACACCATATATTTT.

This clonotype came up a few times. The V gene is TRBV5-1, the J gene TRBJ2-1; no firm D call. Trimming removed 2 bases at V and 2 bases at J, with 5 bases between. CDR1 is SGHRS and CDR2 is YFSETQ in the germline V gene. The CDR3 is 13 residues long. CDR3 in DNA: TGCGCCAGCAGCTTTGAAACCTACAATGAGCAGTTCTTC. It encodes CASSFETYNEQFF.

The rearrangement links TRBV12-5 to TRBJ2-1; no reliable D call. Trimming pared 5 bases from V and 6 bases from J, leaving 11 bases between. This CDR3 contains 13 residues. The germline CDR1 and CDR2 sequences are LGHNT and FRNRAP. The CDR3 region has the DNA TGTGCTAGTGGTCCCGCCGAAGGCAATGAGCAGTTCTTC. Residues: CASGPAEGNEQFF.

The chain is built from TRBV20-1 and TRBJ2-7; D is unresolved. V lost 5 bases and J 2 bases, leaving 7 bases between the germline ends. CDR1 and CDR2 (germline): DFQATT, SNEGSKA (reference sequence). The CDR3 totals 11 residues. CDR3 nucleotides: TGCAGTGCTGACACCGCCTACGAGCAGTACTTC. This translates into CSADTAYEQYF.

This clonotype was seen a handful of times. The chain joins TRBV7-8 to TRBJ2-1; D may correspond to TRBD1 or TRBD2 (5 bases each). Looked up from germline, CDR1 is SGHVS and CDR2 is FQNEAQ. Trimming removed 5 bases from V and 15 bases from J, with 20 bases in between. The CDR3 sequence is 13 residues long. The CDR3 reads CASSRWDEPFGFF. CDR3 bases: TGTGCCAGCAGCCGTTGGGACGAACCTTTTGGGTTCTTC.

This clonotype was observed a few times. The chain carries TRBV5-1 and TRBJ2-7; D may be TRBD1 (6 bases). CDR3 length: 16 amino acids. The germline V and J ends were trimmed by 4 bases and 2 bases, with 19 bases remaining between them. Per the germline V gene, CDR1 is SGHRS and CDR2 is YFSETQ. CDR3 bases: TGCGCCAGCAGCCCGGCCGGGACAAGGACCGCCTACGAGCAGTACTTC. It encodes CASSPAGTRTAYEQYF.

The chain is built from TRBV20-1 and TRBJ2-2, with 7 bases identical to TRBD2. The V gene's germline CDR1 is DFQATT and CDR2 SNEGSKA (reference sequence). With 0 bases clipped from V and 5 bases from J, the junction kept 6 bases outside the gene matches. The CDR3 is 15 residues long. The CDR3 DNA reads TGCAGTGCTAGAGATGGGGCGGGGGTTACCGGGGAGCTGTTTTTT. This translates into CSARDGAGVTGELFF.

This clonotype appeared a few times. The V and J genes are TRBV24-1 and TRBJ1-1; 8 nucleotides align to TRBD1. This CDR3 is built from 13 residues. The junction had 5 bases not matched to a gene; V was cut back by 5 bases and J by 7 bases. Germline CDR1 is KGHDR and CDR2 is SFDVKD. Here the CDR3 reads CATSARGRFEAFF. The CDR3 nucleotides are TGTGCCACCAGTGCCAGGGGGCGTTTTGAAGCTTTCTTT.

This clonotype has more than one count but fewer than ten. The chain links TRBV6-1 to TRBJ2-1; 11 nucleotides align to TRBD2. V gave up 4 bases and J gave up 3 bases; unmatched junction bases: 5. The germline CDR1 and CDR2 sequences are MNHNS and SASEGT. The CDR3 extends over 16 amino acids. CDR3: CASSGGLAGFYNEQFF. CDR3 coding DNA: TGTGCCAGCAGTGGAGGACTAGCGGGTTTCTACAATGAGCAGTTCTTC.

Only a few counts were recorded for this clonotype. CDR3 DNA: TGTGCCAGCAGTGAACAGGGGAGTAATTCACCCCTCCACTTT. Encoded protein: CASSEQGSNSPLHF. V is TRBV2 and J is TRBJ1-6, with D perhaps TRBD1 (6 bases). Germline V gene lookup returns CDR1 SNHLY and CDR2 FYNNEI. The CDR3 is 14 amino acids. V was clipped by 2 bases and J by 6 bases, with 8 bases between them.

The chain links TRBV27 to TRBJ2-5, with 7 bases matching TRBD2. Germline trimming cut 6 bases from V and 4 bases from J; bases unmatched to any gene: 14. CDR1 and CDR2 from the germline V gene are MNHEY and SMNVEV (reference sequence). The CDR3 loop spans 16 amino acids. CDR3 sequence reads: CASRDLKRGRRETQYF. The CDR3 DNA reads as TGTGCCAGCAGGGATCTAAAGCGGGGCCGTAGAGAGACCCAGTACTTC.

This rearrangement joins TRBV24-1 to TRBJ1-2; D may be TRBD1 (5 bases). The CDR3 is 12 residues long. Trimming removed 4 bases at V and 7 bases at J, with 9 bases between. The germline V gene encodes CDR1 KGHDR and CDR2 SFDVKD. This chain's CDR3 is CATSEEGAGYTF. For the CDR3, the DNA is TGTGCCACCAGTGAAGAAGGGGCTGGCTACACCTTC.